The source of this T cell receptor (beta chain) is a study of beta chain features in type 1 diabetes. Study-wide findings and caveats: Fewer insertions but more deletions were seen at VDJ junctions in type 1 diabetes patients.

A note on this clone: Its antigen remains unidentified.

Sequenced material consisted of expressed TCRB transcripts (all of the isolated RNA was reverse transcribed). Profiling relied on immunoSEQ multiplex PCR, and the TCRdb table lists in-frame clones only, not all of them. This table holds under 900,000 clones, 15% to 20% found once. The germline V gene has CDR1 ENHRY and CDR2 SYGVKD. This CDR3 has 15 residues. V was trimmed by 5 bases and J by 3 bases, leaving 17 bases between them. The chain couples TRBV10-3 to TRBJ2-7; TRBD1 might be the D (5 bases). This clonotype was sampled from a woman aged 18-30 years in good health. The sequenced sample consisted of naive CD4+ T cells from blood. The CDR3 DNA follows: TGTGCCATCAGTACAATCACGAAGGGGATCTACGAGCAGTACTTC. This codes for CAISTITKGIYEQYF.